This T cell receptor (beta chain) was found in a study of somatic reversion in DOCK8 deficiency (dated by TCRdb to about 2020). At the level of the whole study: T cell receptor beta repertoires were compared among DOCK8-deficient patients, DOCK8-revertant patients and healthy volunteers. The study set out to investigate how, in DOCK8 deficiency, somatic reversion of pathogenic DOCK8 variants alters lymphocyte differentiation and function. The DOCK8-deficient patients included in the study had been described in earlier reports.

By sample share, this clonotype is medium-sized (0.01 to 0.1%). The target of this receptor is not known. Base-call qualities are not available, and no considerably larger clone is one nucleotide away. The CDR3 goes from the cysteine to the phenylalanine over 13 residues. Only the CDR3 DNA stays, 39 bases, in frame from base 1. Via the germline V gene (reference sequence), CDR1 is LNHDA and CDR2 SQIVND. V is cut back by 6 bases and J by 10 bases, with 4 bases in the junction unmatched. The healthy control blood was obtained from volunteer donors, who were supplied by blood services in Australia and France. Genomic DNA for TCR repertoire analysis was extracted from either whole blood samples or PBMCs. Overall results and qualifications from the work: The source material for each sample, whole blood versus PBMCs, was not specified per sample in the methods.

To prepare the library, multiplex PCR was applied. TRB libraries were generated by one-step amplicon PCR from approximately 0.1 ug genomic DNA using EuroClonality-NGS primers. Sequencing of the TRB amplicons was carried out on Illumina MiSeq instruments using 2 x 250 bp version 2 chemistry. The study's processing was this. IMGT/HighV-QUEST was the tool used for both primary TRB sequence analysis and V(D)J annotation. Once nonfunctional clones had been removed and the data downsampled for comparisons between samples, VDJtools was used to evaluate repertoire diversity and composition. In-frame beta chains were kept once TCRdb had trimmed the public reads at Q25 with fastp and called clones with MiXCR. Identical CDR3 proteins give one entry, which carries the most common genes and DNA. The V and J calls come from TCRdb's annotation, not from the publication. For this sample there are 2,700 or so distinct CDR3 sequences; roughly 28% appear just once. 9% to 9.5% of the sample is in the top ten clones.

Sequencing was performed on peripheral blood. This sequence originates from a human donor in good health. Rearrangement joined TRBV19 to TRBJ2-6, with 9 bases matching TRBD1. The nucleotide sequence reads TGTGCCAGTAGCCCCGGACAGGGGAACGTCCTGACTTTC. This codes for CASSPGQGNVLTF.